This entry is about one TCR beta chain. This specimen comes from a study of T-cell reconstitution after alpha-beta-depleted transplantation in children. From germline, CDR1 is SGHRS and CDR2 YFSETQ. V was shortened by 5 bases and J by 6 bases, with 8 bases between the two germline ends. The CDR3 is made up of 12 amino acids. TCRbeta library construction was performed incorporating unique molecular identifiers. TCRdb re-called the PCR reads with MiXCR, one entry per CDR3 protein. The table records 330,000 or so distinct CDR3 sequences, over 9% of them present only once. This receptor was obtained from a human donor who donated a stem cell graft to a child with acute lymphoblastic leukemia. The chain carries TRBV5-1 and TRBJ2-2, with D uncertain. This specimen was PBMCs from the stem cell graft donor, taken from the stem cell graft. The CDR3 DNA reads TGCGCCAGCAGTGGGCGGTCCGGGGAGCTGTTTTTT. It is translated as CASSGRSGELFF.